The next 5 T cell receptor beta chains were all read from a single sample in a study of blood T cell repertoires in COVID-19. TCRdb's table, derived via immunoSEQ multiplex PCR, lists solely in-frame clones and lacks some. This sample has approximately 97,000 clones; approximately 88% occur once, and the top ten carry 4% to 5.5%. Source material: peripheral blood. The origin of the receptors is a human donor in a cohort sampled during active COVID-19.

The CDR3: CATSDPTEYEQYF. CDR3 in DNA: TGTGCCACCAGTGATCCTACAGAATACGAGCAGTACTTC. This chain uses TRBV24-1 with TRBJ2-7; no reliable D call. Trimming removed 3 bases from V and 4 bases from J, with 9 bases in between. Germline V CDR1 and CDR2: KGHDR, SFDVKD. There are 13 residues in the CDR3.

This clone showed up just a few times. V is TRBV6-2 or TRBV6-3 and J is TRBJ1-5, with 7 bases lining up with TRBD1. The germline gives CDR1 MNHEY, CDR2 SVGEGT. Trimming at V came to 6 bases and at J to 1 base, leaving 12 bases not matched to a gene. The CDR3 length is 17 residues. CDR3 bases: TGTGCCAGCAGCCTTCCTCGGACAGGCGTAAGCAATCAGCCCCAGCATTTT. This codes for CASSLPRTGVSNQPQHF.

The chain carries TRBV28 and TRBJ2-3; D is uncertain. Trimming stripped 5 bases from V and 3 bases from J, with 15 bases between. Germline CDR1 reads MDHEN; CDR2 reads SYDVKM. The CDR3 is 15 amino acids. Here the CDR3 reads CASSPHRAGTDTQYF. The CDR3 region has the DNA TGTGCCAGCAGTCCCCACAGAGCAGGAACAGATACGCAGTATTTT.

V is TRBV7-2 and J is TRBJ1-1; 11 positions agree with TRBD1. The V segment lost 5 bases and the J segment 4 bases; nucleotides outside the gene matches: 6. The CDR3 has 15 residues. Per germline, CDR1 SGHTA and CDR2 FQGNSA. CDR3 residues: CASSPSGTGGTEAFF. CDR3 coding DNA: TGTGCCAGCAGCCCTTCCGGGACAGGGGGCACTGAAGCTTTCTTT. Combining the CDR3 with reference TRBV7-2 and TRBJ1-1 gives the whole variable domain GAGVSQSPSNKVTEKGKDVELRCDPISGHTALYWYRQSLGQGLEFLIYFQGNSAPDKSGLPSDRFSAERTGGSVSTLTIQRTQQEDSAVYLCASSPSGTGGTEAFFGQGTRLTVV.

This rearrangement joins TRBV11-3 to TRBJ2-4; tentative D call: TRBD2 (8 bases). Germline V gene sequence: CDR1 SGHNT, CDR2 YENEEA. V lost 5 bases, J lost 0 bases, and 20 bases lay in between. This CDR3 is built from 18 residues. CDR3 in amino acids: CASSHHGGGQSAKNIQYF. DNA for the CDR3: TGTGCCAGCAGCCACCACGGGGGGGGACAGTCAGCCAAAAACATTCAGTACTTC.